This T cell receptor (beta chain) was documented in a study of CD8+ T cells in alopecia areata. About the study: A regimen of oral tofacitinib, 5 to 10 mg twice daily, was given to treated patients.

Germline V lookup: CDR1 SQVTM, CDR2 ANQGSEA. V dropped 0 bases and J dropped 0 bases, with 13 bases sitting between them. This CDR3 spans 16 amino acids. As part of sample collection, lesional scalp punch biopsies and peripheral blood were taken from alopecia areata patients. Sequencing templates came from extracted RNA that was reverse transcribed into cDNA. Using immunoSEQ multiplex PCR, the repertoire was profiled, and TCRdb retains in-frame clones only, with some absent. The table records some 170,000 clones, 65% to 75% of them present only once. The chain combines TRBV29-1 with TRBJ2-3, with D possibly TRBD2 on 6 matching bases. Sequenced here: CD8+ T cells sorted from blood, sampled at week 0. The clonotype originates from a human donor with alopecia areata. CDR3 sequence reads: CSVEDPLATSTDTQYF. The CDR3 DNA reads as TGCAGCGTTGAAGATCCCCTAGCGACTAGCACAGATACGCAGTATTTT.